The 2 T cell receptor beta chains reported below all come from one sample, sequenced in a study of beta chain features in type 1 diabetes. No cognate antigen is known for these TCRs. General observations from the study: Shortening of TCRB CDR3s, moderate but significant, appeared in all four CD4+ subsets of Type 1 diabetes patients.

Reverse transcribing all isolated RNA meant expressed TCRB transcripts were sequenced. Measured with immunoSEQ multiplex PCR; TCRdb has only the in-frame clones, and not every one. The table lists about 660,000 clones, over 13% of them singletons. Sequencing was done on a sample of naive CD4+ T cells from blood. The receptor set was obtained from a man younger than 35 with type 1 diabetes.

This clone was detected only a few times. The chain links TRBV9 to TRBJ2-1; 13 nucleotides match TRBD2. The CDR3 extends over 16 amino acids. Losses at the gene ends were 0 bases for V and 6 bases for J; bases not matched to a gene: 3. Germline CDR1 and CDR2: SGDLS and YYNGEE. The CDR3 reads CASSVGRTSGGNEQFF. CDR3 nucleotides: TGTGCCAGCAGCGTAGGAAGGACTAGCGGGGGCAATGAGCAGTTCTTC.

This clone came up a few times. The CDR3 loop reads CASSAGTGSEQYF. The CDR3 nucleotides read TGTGCCAGCAGTGCCGGGACAGGGTCCGAGCAGTACTTC. V and J are TRBV9 and TRBJ2-7; the match to TRBD1 covers 9 bases. The ends lost 5 bases at V and 6 bases at J; junction bases unmatched: 6. Germline CDR1 reads SGDLS; CDR2 reads YYNGEE. The CDR3 totals 13 residues.